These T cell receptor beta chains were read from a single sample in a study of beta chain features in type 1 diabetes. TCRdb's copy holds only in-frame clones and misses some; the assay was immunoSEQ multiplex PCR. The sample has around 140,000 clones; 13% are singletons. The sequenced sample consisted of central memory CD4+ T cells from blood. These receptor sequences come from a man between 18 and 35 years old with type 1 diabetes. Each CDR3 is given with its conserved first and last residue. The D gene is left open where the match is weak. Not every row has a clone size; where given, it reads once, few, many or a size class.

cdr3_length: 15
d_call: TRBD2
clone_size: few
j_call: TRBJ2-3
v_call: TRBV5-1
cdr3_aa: CASSLAGRDTDTQYF

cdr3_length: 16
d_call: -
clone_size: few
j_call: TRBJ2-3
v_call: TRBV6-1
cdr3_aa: CASSESLVTRRDTQYF

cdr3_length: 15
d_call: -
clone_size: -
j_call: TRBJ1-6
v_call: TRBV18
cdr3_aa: CASSPSAGRDSPLHF

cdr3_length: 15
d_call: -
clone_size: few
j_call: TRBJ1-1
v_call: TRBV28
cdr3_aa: CASGREPFMNTEAFF

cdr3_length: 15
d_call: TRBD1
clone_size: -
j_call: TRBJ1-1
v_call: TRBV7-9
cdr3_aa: CASSLSGQAHTEAFF

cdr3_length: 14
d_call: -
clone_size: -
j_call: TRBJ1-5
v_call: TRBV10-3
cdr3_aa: CAISESGSNQPQHF

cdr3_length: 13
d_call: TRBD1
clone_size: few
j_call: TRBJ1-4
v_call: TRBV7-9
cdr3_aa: CASSLEGQEELFF

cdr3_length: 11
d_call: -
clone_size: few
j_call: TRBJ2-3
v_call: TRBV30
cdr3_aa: CAWSTTDTQYF

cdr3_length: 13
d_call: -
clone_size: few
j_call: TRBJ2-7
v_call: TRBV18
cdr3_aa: CASSPLGSYEQYF

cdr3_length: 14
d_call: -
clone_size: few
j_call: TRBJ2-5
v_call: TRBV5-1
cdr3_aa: CASSLTAGSETQYF